This is a list of T cell receptor beta chains from one sample in a study of cytomegalovirus exposure and HLA in healthy donors. Sequencing used immunoSEQ multiplex PCR; TCRdb keeps in-frame clones, though not all of them. The sample has some 140,000 clones, 77% seen once. The specimen was PBMCs. The source is a man under 40 in good health and CMV-seronegative. The CDR3 runs from the conserved cysteine through the conserved F or W. A D gene is named only where the DNA matches it firmly. Not every row has a clone size; where given, it reads once, few, many or a size class.

J | size | V | D | DNA | CDR3
TRBJ2-7 | NA | TRBV9 | TRBD2 | TGTGCCAGCAGCGTAGCGACTAGCGGGAGATTAAGCGAGCAGTACTTC | CASSVATSGRLSEQYF
TRBJ2-3 | NA | TRBV6-5 | NA | TGTGCCAGCAAGGAGCGGGTTAGCACAGATACGCAGTATTTT | CASKERVSTDTQYF
TRBJ2-1 | once | TRBV5-1 | TRBD2 | TGCGCCAGCAAAGGGACTAGCGTGAACAATGAGCAGTTCTTC | CASKGTSVNNEQFF
TRBJ2-1 | NA | TRBV15 | NA | TGTGCCACCAGCAGGGCCGGGGTCTACAATGAGCAGTTCTTC | CATSRAGVYNEQFF
TRBJ2-5 | NA | TRBV5-1 | NA | TGCGCCAGCAGCGGGGACGGGGGAGGTGGAGAGACCCAGTACTTC | CASSGDGGGGETQYF
TRBJ2-3 | NA | TRBV9 | NA | TGTGCCAGCAGCGTGGGGGGAGGCTATTCAGATACGCAGTATTTT | CASSVGGGYSDTQYF
TRBJ2-6 | once | TRBV4-1 | NA | TGCGCCAGCAGCCAAGGGACAGCTGGGGCCAACGTCCTGACTTTC | CASSQGTAGANVLTF
TRBJ2-3 | NA | TRBV5-1 | NA | TGCGCCAGCAGCCAAGTCCGGACAGATACGCAGTATTTT | CASSQVRTDTQYF
TRBJ1-4 | NA | TRBV28 | TRBD1 | TGTGCCAGCAGATTGGGACAGGGAAATGAAAAACTGTTTTTT | CASRLGQGNEKLFF
TRBJ2-1 | NA | TRBV4-1 | TRBD1 | TGCGCCAGCAGCCAAAACCCGGGACAGGCCAATGAGCAGTTCTTC | CASSQNPGQANEQFF
TRBJ2-7 | NA | TRBV27 | NA | TGTGCCGTATGGAGCTCCTACGAGCAGTACTTC | CAVWSSYEQYF
TRBJ2-1 | NA | TRBV19 | NA | TGTGCCAGTACATCAGGACTGGGCCTAGGCAATGAGCAGTTCTTC | CASTSGLGLGNEQFF
TRBJ2-1 | NA | TRBV6-5 | TRBD2 | TGTGCCAGCAGACCGGGGACTAGCGGGTACAATGAGCAGTTCTTC | CASRPGTSGYNEQFF
TRBJ2-2 | NA | TRBV9 | NA | TGTGCCAGCAGCGTAGCGGGTGGCGGCGCGAACACCGGGGAGCTGTTTTTT | CASSVAGGGANTGELFF
TRBJ2-7 | NA | TRBV11-2 | NA | TGTGCCAGCAGCTTAGGAAAACAGGGTCGCCACGAGCAGTACTTC | CASSLGKQGRHEQYF
TRBJ2-1 | few | TRBV4-1 | TRBD2 | TGCGCCAGCAGCTGGACAGCTGGACTAGCGGGAGGGAACAATGAGCAGTTCTTC | CASSWTAGLAGGNNEQFF
TRBJ2-3 | NA | TRBV28 | TRBD2 | TGTGCCAGCAGTGCCGGACTAGCGGGAGGCACAGATACGCAGTATTTT | CASSAGLAGGTDTQYF
TRBJ2-1 | few | TRBV2 | NA | TGTGCCAGCGGTGCTGAGGAGAGCTCCTACAATGAGCAGTTCTTC | CASGAEESSYNEQFF
TRBJ1-2 | NA | TRBV27 | TRBD1 | TGTGCCAGCAGTCCTAACGGGGGACAGGACAACTATGGCTACACCTTC | CASSPNGGQDNYGYTF
TRBJ2-1 | NA | TRBV4-2 | NA | TGTGCCAGCAGCCAAACCCGGGACTTCAACTACAATGAGCAGTTCTTC | CASSQTRDFNYNEQFF
TRBJ1-2 | NA | TRBV6-1 | TRBD1 | TGTGCCAGCAGTGAAGCGGGACAGGGACATGGCTACACCTTC | CASSEAGQGHGYTF
TRBJ2-7 | NA | TRBV5-1 | NA | TGCGCCAGCAGCTTGGCCTGGGGCGTCTCCTACGAGCAGTACTTC | CASSLAWGVSYEQYF
TRBJ2-3 | NA | TRBV6-5 | NA | TGTGCCAGCCGGGGATTAGCGGGCACAGATACGCAGTATTTT | CASRGLAGTDTQYF
TRBJ1-2 | NA | TRBV19 | TRBD1 | TGTGCCAGTAGTATTAGGGGACCGGGACAGGGTAGTGGCTACACCTTC | CASSIRGPGQGSGYTF
TRBJ2-5 | NA | TRBV7-8 | TRBD1 | TGTGCCAGCAGCCCGACAGGGTCTCGAGAGACCCAGTACTTC | CASSPTGSRETQYF
TRBJ2-2 | NA | TRBV27 | TRBD1 | TGTGCCAGCAGTTTATCACAGGGGACCGGGGAGCTGTTTTTT | CASSLSQGTGELFF
TRBJ2-3 | once | TRBV7-8 | TRBD1 | TGTGCCAGCAGCTTGAACAGGGGGCGCACAGATACGCAGTATTTT | CASSLNRGRTDTQYF
TRBJ2-7 | few | TRBV6-5 | NA | TGTGCCAGCAGTGTAGAACAGGGTTGGGTCTACGAGCAGTACTTC | CASSVEQGWVYEQYF
TRBJ2-7 | few | TRBV5-1 | TRBD2 | TGCGCCAGTCAGCTAGCGGGAGGGCCGAACGAGCAGTACTTC | CASQLAGGPNEQYF
TRBJ2-7 | NA | TRBV7-3 | TRBD1 | TGTGCCAGCAGCCCGACAGGGTCGGAATACGAGCAGTACTTC | CASSPTGSEYEQYF
TRBJ2-3 | NA | TRBV25-1 | NA | TGTGCCAGCAGTGAGGGGGGTAGGCGGTATTTT | CASSEGGRRYF
TRBJ2-7 | few | TRBV5-6 | NA | TGTGCCAGCAGCCTAACTAGCTACGAGCAGTACTTC | CASSLTSYEQYF
TRBJ2-1 | NA | TRBV18 | TRBD1 | TGTGCCAGCTCACCACCGGGGACAGGGTCCTACAATGAGCAGTTCTTC | CASSPPGTGSYNEQFF
TRBJ2-1 | NA | TRBV10-2 | NA | TGCGCCAGCAGTGAGAAGAGAATAGCTTTGAATGAGCAGTTCTTC | CASSEKRIALNEQFF
TRBJ2-5 | NA | TRBV28 | NA | TGTGCCAGCACCTCCGGGGGAGGGCGGAGGGGGAAGACCCAGTACTTC | CASTSGGGRRGKTQYF
TRBJ2-7 | NA | TRBV5-1 | TRBD2 | TGCGCCAGCAGCCCGTTCCTAGCGGGCCAGACCTACGAGCAGTACTTC | CASSPFLAGQTYEQYF
TRBJ2-7 | NA | TRBV4-2 | NA | TGTGCCAGCAGCCAAGCAACAGGGAGCTCCTACGAGCAGTACTTC | CASSQATGSSYEQYF
TRBJ1-5 | NA | TRBV5-4 | NA | TGTGCCAGCAGCTCCAACAATCAGCCCCAGCATTTT | CASSSNNQPQHF
TRBJ2-7 | NA | TRBV5-5 | NA | TGTGCCAGCAGCTTGGCGCGACTCCTTTCCTACGAGCAGTACTTC | CASSLARLLSYEQYF
TRBJ1-5 | NA | TRBV7-9 | NA | TGTGCCAGCAGCTCGTCCGGGGCAGGGGGCAATCAGCCCCAGCATTTT | CASSSSGAGGNQPQHF
TRBJ2-2 | NA | TRBV7-3 | NA | TGTGCCAGCAGCTCTGGTGGTACGGGAGTTTACACCGGGGAGCTGTTTTTT | CASSSGGTGVYTGELFF
TRBJ2-3 | NA | TRBV30 | TRBD2 | TGTGCCTGGACTCGTCCCGGACTAGCGTCAGCGGGGGATACGCAGTATTTT | CAWTRPGLASAGDTQYF
TRBJ2-1 | NA | TRBV28 | NA | TGTGCCAGCAGTTTATACTTACAGGGTTACAATGAGCAGTTCTTC | CASSLYLQGYNEQFF
TRBJ2-1 | NA | TRBV5-1 | NA | TGCGCCAGCCGCCAGTACCTAGGAATCAATGAGCAGTTCTTC | CASRQYLGINEQFF
TRBJ1-1 | NA | TRBV5-1 | NA | TGCGCCAGCAGCTCCGTTGTGTCCTTGAACACTGAAGCTTTCTTT | CASSSVVSLNTEAFF
TRBJ2-2 | NA | TRBV5-4 | TRBD2 | TGTGCCAGCAGCCTACAGGGCGGGGGGGCCGGGGAGCTGTTTTTT | CASSLQGGGAGELFF
TRBJ2-1 | NA | TRBV6-1 | TRBD2 | TGTGCCAGCAGTGAGAGTACTAGCGGGTACAATGAGCAGTTCTTC | CASSESTSGYNEQFF
TRBJ2-4 | NA | TRBV5-1 | NA | TGCGCCAGCAGCTTGACAACGGGAGAGGGAAACATTCAGTACTTC | CASSLTTGEGNIQYF
TRBJ2-7 | few | TRBV25-1 | TRBD1 | TGTGCCAGCAGGTTGACAGGGGGGTCCTACGAGCAGTACTTC | CASRLTGGSYEQYF
TRBJ2-7 | few | TRBV6-1 | NA | TGTGCCAGCACTACCGCTTTCGGGGCCTACGAGCAGTACTTC | CASTTAFGAYEQYF
TRBJ2-7 | NA | TRBV19 | TRBD1 | TGTGCCAGTAGTATCGGACAGGCGGATGTGTACGAGCAGTACTTC | CASSIGQADVYEQYF
TRBJ1-5 | NA | TRBV7-8 | NA | TGTGCCAGCAGCTCAATGGGGCATCAGCCCCAGCATTTT | CASSSMGHQPQHF
TRBJ2-2 | NA | TRBV18 | TRBD1 | TGTGCCAACGTACTTACAGGGGGCACCGGGGAGCTGTTTTTT | CANVLTGGTGELFF
TRBJ2-7 | NA | TRBV5-4 | TRBD2 | TGTGCCAGCAGCTTGGGGAGGGGACTAGCGGGAGTTCGAGAGCAGTACTTC | CASSLGRGLAGVREQYF
TRBJ1-5 | NA | TRBV6-1 | NA | TGTGCCAGCACCTCTCACCTGGGAGGGGCTCAGCCCCAGCATTTT | CASTSHLGGAQPQHF